The 5 T cell receptor beta chains presented below share a single source sample, sequenced in a study of CD8+ T cells in alopecia areata (dated by TCRdb to 2017 to 2018). To prepare the library, the immunoSEQ multiplex PCR assay was applied. To provide template for TCR sequencing, every sample had RNA extracted and reverse transcribed into cDNA. TCRdb provides this immuneACCESS table in a form limited to in-frame rearrangements. Some clones are lacking; in checked studies, under half of them reflect an unresolved V gene, and why the rest are absent is not known. This sample is represented by 150,000 to 200,000 clones; 64% of them were singletons. The ten largest clones represent 1.3% of the sample. This specimen's treatment or condition label, interpreted: oral pan-JAK inhibitor, 5-10 mg twice daily. The sequences come from CD4+ T cells sorted from blood, collected around week 50, from a patient treated with tofacitinib. The receptors were gathered from a human donor with alopecia areata.

V is TRBV6-4 and J is TRBJ2-2; D is ambiguous. Germline CDR1 reads MRHNA; CDR2 reads SNTAGT. The CDR3 covers 13 residues. Trimming pared 7 bases from V and 7 bases from J, leaving 13 bases between. In DNA form, the CDR3 reads TGTGCCAGCACCCAAGACTGGGGCGGGGAGCTGTTTTTT. It translates to CASTQDWGGELFF.

The genes are TRBV27 and TRBJ2-3; 8 bases line up with TRBD1. The junction had 9 bases not matched to a gene; V was cut back by 5 bases and J by 5 bases. CDR1 and CDR2 from the germline V gene are MNHEY and SMNVEV (reference sequence). CDR3 length equals 15 residues. The CDR3 spells CASSQGQGLGDTQYF. CDR3 DNA: TGTGCCAGCAGTCAAGGACAGGGACTTGGAGATACGCAGTATTTT.

The genes are TRBV7-2 and TRBJ2-1; D is ambiguous. V was cut by 0 bases and J by 6 bases, with 6 bases left in between. Germline CDR1 is SGHTA and CDR2 is FQGNSA. CDR3 size: 13 residues. CDR3 in amino acids: CASSLAELNEQFF. CDR3 in DNA: TGTGCCAGCAGCTTAGCTGAGCTCAATGAGCAGTTCTTC.

The V and J genes are TRBV29-1 and TRBJ2-3; 7 bases match TRBD2. V lost 5 bases and J lost 4; bases outside the gene matches: 3. The germline V gene encodes CDR1 SQVTM and CDR2 ANQGSEA. The CDR3 has 12 amino acids. The CDR3 sequence is CSVQGGSDTQYF. Here the CDR3 DNA reads TGCAGCGTTCAGGGAGGGTCAGATACGCAGTATTTT.

The CDR3 DNA is TGCAGCGTTGAAAGGGGACAAGAGCAGTACTTC. Translation gives CSVERGQEQYF. J is TRBJ2-7 and V is TRBV29-1; weak D call: TRBD1 (6 bases). CDR1 and CDR2 from the germline V gene are SQVTM and ANQGSEA. The CDR3 totals 11 residues. With 2 bases removed from V and 7 bases from J, the gap between germline ends came to 9 bases.